The 14 T cell receptor beta chains presented below share a single source sample, sequenced in a study. Each CDR3 protein gets one entry after TCRdb re-called the 5' RACE reads with MiXCR. This table has around 44,000 distinct CDR3 sequences, 30% appearing once. Material for sequencing was tumor-infiltrating memory CD4+ T cells sorted from the breast tumor. The subset is: memory CD4+ T cells, CD4+CD45RO+CD25-. The receptors here all came from a female donor with breast cancer.

Details on this clonotype: A read error may produce the germline difference seen at one junction end. The CDR3 loop reads CASSLFEGPHNEQFF. The CDR3 coding sequence is TGTGCTAGCAGCTTATTTGAGGGGCCCCACAATGAGCAGTTCTTC. This chain joins TRBV7-7 and TRBJ2-1; the D call may be TRBD1 or TRBD2 (5 bases each). The V gene's germline CDR1 is SSHAT and CDR2 FNYEAQ (reference sequence). The CDR3 has 15 residues.

This clonotype was recorded a few times. The V and J genes are TRBV20-1 and TRBJ2-7; a weak D match, TRBD2 (5 bases). Per the germline V gene, CDR1 is DFQATT and CDR2 is SNEGSKA (reference sequence). V was trimmed by 4 bases and J by 9 bases, leaving 19 bases between them. The CDR3 is made up of 13 amino acids. CDR3 loop: CSANPPQISVQYF. The CDR3 DNA is TGCAGTGCTAACCCCCCCCAGATTAGCGTGCAGTACTTC.

The chain links TRBV5-1 to TRBJ2-2, with D possibly being TRBD2 (6 bases). Germline V CDR1 and CDR2: SGHRS, YFSETQ. The V end lost 0 bases, the J end lost 4 bases, and 13 bases lay between the germline ends. This CDR3 has 16 amino acids. CDR3 coding DNA: TGCGCCAGCAGCTTGGAAACGGGAGTGCTCACCGGGGAGCTGTTTTTT. Translation gives CASSLETGVLTGELFF.

This clonotype was detected many times. The chain carries TRBV4-1 and TRBJ2-3; 7 nucleotides match TRBD1. This CDR3 spans 15 amino acids. The germline V gene encodes CDR1 MGHRA and CDR2 YSYEKL. The V segment lost 0 bases and the J segment 8 bases; nucleotides outside the gene matches: 8. The CDR3 here is CASSQEGRGGGTQYF. DNA of the CDR3: TGCGCCAGCAGCCAAGAAGGGCGAGGGGGCGGTACGCAGTATTTT.

The V and J genes are TRBV20-1 and TRBJ1-1; tentative D call: TRBD1 (5 bases). The CDR3 runs 14 residues. Deletions cut 2 bases from V and 1 base from J, with 11 bases between. Germline assignment: CDR1 DFQATT and CDR2 SNEGSKA (reference sequence). CDR3 amino acids: CSARLEGTNTEAFF. For the CDR3, the DNA is TGCAGTGCTAGATTGGAGGGGACGAACACTGAAGCTTTCTTT.

The table lists this clonotype with many counts. The chain employs TRBV20-1 and TRBJ2-3; 9 bases agree with TRBD1. Losses at the gene ends were 6 bases for V and 4 bases for J; bases not matched to a gene: 8. CDR1 DFQATT and CDR2 SNEGSKA come from the germline V gene (reference sequence). CDR3 length: 14 amino acids. The CDR3 nucleotides are TGCAGTGCCCTGGACAGGGGTAGCGCAGATACGCAGTATTTT. This encodes CSALDRGSADTQYF.

The V call is TRBV7-8, the J call TRBJ2-2, with TRBD1 identical over 9 bases. Trimming cost V 5 bases and J 7 bases; bases outside gene matches: 8. The CDR3 covers 15 residues. CDR1 SGHVS and CDR2 FQNEAQ come from the germline V gene. The CDR3 loop is CASSPRQGGGGELFF. Written as DNA, the CDR3 is TGTGCCAGCAGCCCTAGACAGGGGGGTGGCGGGGAGCTGTTTTTT.

This clonotype has a handful of counts. This chain connects TRBV7-9 to TRBJ2-4; possible D gene TRBD2, 6 bases. The CDR3 length is 14 residues. The germline V and J ends were trimmed by 3 bases and 1 base, with 7 bases remaining between them. Germline loops: CDR1 SEHNR, CDR2 FQNEAQ (reference sequence). The CDR3 here is CASSFAGAKNIQYF. The CDR3 DNA follows: TGTGCCAGCAGCTTCGCGGGGGCCAAAAACATTCAGTACTTC.

This chain links TRBV7-6 with TRBJ1-6; 7 bases fit TRBD1. Germline-derived CDR1 and CDR2 are SGHVS and FNYEAQ. The CDR3 runs to 14 residues. Unmatched junction bases numbered 2, after V lost 2 bases and J lost 7 bases. In DNA, the CDR3 is TGTGCCAGCAGCTTATCAGGGGGAAATTCACCCCTCCACTTT. Its translation: CASSLSGGNSPLHF.

This clonotype was found a few times. J is TRBJ2-2 and V is TRBV6-1, with 7 bases aligning to TRBD1. V trimming: 6 bases; J trimming: 5 bases; junction bases outside the gene matches: 12. The germline V gene encodes CDR1 MNHNS and CDR2 SASEGT. The CDR3 spans 16 residues. The chain's CDR3 is CASRDDRVVRTGELFF. The DNA for the CDR3 is TGTGCCAGCAGAGACGACAGGGTGGTTCGGACCGGGGAGCTGTTTTTT.

Note on this clonotype: Given a much more abundant clone one base away, this may be a read error. The chain combines TRBV5-1 with TRBJ2-1, with 7 bases aligning to TRBD1. This CDR3 is 14 amino acids long. The germline CDR1 and CDR2 sequences are SGHRS and YFSETQ. The CDR3 DNA reads TGCGCCAGCGGCTTTGAGGGGGCTCAAGGAGAGCAGTTCTTC. This gives the protein CASGFEGAQGEQFF.

The J gene is TRBJ1-2, the V gene TRBV6-5; D is unclear. This CDR3 has 15 amino acids. Trimming took off 2 bases at V and 0 bases at J, with 10 bases between the two ends. Germline CDR1 and CDR2: MNHEY and SVGAGI. The CDR3 DNA follows: TGTGCCAGCAGTTACCGGGGAAGTACTAACTATGGCTACACCTTC. Protein product: CASSYRGSTNYGYTF.

This sequence joins TRBV24-1 and TRBJ2-3; no reliable D call. From germline, CDR1 is KGHDR and CDR2 SFDVKD. The CDR3 spans 14 residues. Trimming shortened V by 5 bases and J by 4 bases, and 12 bases separated the two germline ends. CDR3 residues: CATSASSFSDTQYF. In nucleotides, the CDR3 is TGTGCCACCAGTGCATCGAGTTTCTCAGATACGCAGTATTTT.

This clonotype was seen repeatedly, ten times or more. Because the CDR3 is missing its conserved closing phenylalanine or tryptophan, this is likely a read error. The V and J genes are TRBV6-5 and TRBJ2-1, with D hard to call. From germline, CDR1 is MNHEY and CDR2 SVGAGI. This CDR3 is 10 amino acids long. V dropped 10 bases and J dropped 7 bases, with 8 bases sitting between them. CDR3 amino acids: CATGNNEQFL. The CDR3, as DNA: TGTGCCACCGGTAATAATGAGCAGTTCCTC.